Below, one T cell receptor beta chain is given with its context. The source of the sample is a study of blood T cell repertoires in COVID-19. On the study more broadly: PBMCs, B-cell-depleted T cells, or T cells provided the cDNA or gDNA that made up the material.

In the authors' workflow: The authors estimated nucleated cell counts from reference gene primer amplification. Method: immunoSEQ multiplex PCR; TCRdb's copy keeps in-frame clones and lacks some. That table furnishes V, J and clone size, whereas the DNA furnished D and trimming. The repertoire holds about 310,000 clones, with roughly 90% as singletons. Residents of approximately 25 US areas, aged roughly 18 to 89 years, made up the participants. The receptor was isolated from a woman aged 18-29 years with acute COVID-19. Specimen: PBMCs or T cells enriched from blood (not recorded which).

The CDR3 DNA is TGTGCCAGCAGTCCGGGTCGGGAAGCTTTCTTT. This gives the protein CASSPGREAFF. The chain links TRBV28 to TRBJ1-1; D not certain. The V end was cut by 5 bases, the J end by 8 bases, with 9 bases between. CDR1 MDHEN and CDR2 SYDVKM come from the germline V gene. The CDR3 consists of 11 residues.